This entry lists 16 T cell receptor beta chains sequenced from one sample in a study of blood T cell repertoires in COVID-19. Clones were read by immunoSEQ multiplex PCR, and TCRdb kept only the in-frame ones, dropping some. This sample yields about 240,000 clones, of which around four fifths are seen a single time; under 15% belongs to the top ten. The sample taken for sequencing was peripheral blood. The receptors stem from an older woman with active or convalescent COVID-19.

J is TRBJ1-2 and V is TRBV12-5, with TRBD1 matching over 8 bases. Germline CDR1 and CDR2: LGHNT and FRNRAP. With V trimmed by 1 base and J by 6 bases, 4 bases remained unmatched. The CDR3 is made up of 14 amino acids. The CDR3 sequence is CASGLGDRGNGYTF. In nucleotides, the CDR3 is TGTGCTAGTGGTTTGGGTGACAGGGGCAATGGCTACACCTTC.

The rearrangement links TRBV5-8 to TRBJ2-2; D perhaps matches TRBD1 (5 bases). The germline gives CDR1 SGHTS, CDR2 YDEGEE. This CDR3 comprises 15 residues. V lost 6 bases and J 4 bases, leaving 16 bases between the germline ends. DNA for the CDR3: TGTGCCAGCACTTTCTGGGGCGCTGGCACCGGGGAGCTGTTTTTT. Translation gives CASTFWGAGTGELFF. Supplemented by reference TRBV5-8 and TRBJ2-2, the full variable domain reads EAGVTQSPTHLIKTRGQQATLRCSPISGHTSVYWYQQALGLGLQFLLWYDEGEERNRGNFPPRFSGRQFPNYSSELNVNALELEDSALYLCASTFWGAGTGELFFGEGSRLTVL.

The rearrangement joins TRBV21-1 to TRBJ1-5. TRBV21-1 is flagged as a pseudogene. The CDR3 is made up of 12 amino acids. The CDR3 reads CASHGLNQPQHF. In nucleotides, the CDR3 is TGTGCCAGCCACGGGTTAAATCAGCCCCAGCATTTT.

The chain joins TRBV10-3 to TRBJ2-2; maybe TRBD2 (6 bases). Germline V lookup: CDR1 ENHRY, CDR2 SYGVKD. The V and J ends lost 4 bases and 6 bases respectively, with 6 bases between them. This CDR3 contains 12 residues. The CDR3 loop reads CAISGDSGELFF. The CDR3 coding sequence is TGTGCCATCAGTGGGGACTCCGGGGAGCTGTTTTTT.

CDR3 nucleotide sequence: TGCGCCAGCAGCTTGGCCCTAGCGGGGAAAACCCTCACAGATACGCAGTATTTT. Protein product: CASSLALAGKTLTDTQYF. The V gene is TRBV5-1, the J gene TRBJ2-3; 9 positions match TRBD2. This CDR3 is built from 18 residues. V was pared by 0 bases and J by 2 bases, with 10 bases of the junction left unmatched. From germline, CDR1 is SGHRS and CDR2 YFSETQ.

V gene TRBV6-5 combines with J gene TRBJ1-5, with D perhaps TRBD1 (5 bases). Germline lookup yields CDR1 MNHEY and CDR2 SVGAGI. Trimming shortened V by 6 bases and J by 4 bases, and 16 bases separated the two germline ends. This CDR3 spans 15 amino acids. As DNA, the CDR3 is TGTGCCAGCAGGAACGGAGGGGTGGGGAATCAGCCCCAGCATTTT. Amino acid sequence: CASRNGGVGNQPQHF.

CDR3 region: CASSGQGRTDTQYF. In DNA, the CDR3 is TGTGCCAGCAGTGGACAGGGACGCACAGATACGCAGTATTTT. This chain connects TRBV2 to TRBJ2-3; 7 bases line up with TRBD1. This CDR3 is built from 14 residues. J was trimmed by 1 base and V by 4 bases; bases with no gene match: 2. The V gene's germline CDR1 is SNHLY and CDR2 FYNNEI. The variable domain in full, with the rest retrieved from reference TRBV2 and TRBJ2-3, is EPEVTQTPSHQVTQMGQEVILRCVPISNHLYFYWYRQILGQKVEFLVSFYNNEISEKSEIFDDQFSVERPDGSNFTLKIRSTKLEDSAMYFCASSGQGRTDTQYFGPGTRLTVL.

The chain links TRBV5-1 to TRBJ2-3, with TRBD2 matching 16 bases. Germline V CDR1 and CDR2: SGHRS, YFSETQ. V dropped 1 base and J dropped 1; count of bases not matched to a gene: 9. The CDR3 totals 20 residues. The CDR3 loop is CASSLRGLAGGLTGTDTQYF. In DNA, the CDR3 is TGCGCCAGCAGCTTGCGGGGACTAGCGGGGGGGCTGACTGGCACAGATACGCAGTATTTT.

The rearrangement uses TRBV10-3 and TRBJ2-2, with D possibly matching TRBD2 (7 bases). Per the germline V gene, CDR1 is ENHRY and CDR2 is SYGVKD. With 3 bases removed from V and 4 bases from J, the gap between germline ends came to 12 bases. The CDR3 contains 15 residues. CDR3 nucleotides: TGTGCCATCAGTGATCGAGGGGGGGGCACCGGGGAGCTGTTTTTT. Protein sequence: CAISDRGGGTGELFF.

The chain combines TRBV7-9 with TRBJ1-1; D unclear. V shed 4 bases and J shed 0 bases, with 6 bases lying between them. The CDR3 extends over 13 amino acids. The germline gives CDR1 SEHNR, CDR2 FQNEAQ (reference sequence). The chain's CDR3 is CASSSGMNTEAFF. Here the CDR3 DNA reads TGTGCCAGCAGCTCCGGGATGAACACTGAAGCTTTCTTT.

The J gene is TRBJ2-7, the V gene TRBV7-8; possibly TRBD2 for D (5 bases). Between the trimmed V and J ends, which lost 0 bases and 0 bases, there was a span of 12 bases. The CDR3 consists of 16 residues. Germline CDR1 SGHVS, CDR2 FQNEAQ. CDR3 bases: TGTGCCAGCAGCTTAGCGAGGGCACTGAGCTCCTACGAGCAGTACTTC. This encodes CASSLARALSSYEQYF.

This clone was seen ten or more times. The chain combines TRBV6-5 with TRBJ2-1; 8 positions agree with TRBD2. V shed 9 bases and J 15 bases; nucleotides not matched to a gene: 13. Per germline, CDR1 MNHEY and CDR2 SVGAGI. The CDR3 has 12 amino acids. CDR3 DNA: TGTGCCAGTTCCTATGCCGGGGGGGCCCGGTTCTTC. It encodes CASSYAGGARFF.

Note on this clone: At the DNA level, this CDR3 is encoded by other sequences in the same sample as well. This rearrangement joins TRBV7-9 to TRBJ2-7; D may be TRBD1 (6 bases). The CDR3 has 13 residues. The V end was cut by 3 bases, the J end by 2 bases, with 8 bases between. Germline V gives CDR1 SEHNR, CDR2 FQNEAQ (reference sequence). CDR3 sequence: CASSFTGTYEQYF. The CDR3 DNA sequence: TGTGCCAGCAGCTTTACAGGGACCTACGAGCAGTACTTC. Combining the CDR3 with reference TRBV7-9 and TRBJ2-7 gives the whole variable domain DTGVSQNPRHKITKRGQNVTFRCDPISEHNRLYWYRQTLGQGPEFLTYFQNEAQLEKSRLLSDRFSAERPKGSFSTLEIQRTEQGDSAMYLCASSFTGTYEQYFGPGTRLTVT.

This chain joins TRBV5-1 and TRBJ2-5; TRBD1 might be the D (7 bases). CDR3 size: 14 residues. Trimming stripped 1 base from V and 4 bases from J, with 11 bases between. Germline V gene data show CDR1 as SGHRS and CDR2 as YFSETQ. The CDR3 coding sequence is TGCGCCAGCAGCTTGCAGGGGGGCTTAGAGACCCAGTACTTC. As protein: CASSLQGGLETQYF.

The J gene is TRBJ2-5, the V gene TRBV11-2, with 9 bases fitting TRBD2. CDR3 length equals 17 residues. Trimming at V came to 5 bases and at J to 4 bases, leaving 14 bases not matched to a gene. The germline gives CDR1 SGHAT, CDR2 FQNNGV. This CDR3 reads CASSPRVRGGAGETQYF. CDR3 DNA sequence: TGTGCCAGCAGCCCCCGAGTGCGCGGGGGGGCGGGAGAGACCCAGTACTTC.

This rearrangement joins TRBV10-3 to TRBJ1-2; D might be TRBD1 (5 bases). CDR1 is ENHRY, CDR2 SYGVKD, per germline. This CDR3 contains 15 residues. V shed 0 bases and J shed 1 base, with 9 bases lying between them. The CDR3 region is CAISESKGINYGYTF. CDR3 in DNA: TGTGCCATCAGTGAGTCGAAGGGGATTAACTATGGCTACACCTTC.